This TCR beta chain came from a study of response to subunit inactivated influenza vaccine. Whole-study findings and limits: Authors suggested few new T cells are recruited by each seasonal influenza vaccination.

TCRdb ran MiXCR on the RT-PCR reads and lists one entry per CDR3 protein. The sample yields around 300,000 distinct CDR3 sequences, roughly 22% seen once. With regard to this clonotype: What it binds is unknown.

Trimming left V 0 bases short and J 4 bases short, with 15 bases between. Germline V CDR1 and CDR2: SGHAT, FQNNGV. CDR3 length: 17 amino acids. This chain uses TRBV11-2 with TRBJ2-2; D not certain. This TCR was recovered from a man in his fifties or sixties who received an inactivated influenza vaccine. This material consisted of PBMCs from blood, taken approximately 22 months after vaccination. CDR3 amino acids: CASSLEPPGYGTGELFF. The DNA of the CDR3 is TGTGCCAGCAGCTTAGAACCTCCCGGTTACGGCACCGGGGAGCTGTTTTTT. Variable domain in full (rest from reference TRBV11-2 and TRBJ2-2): EAGVAQSPRYKIIEKRQSVAFWCNPISGHATLYWYQQILGQGPKLLIQFQNNGVVDDSQLPKDRFSAERLKGVDSTLKIQPAKLEDSAVYLCASSLEPPGYGTGELFFGEGSRLTVL.